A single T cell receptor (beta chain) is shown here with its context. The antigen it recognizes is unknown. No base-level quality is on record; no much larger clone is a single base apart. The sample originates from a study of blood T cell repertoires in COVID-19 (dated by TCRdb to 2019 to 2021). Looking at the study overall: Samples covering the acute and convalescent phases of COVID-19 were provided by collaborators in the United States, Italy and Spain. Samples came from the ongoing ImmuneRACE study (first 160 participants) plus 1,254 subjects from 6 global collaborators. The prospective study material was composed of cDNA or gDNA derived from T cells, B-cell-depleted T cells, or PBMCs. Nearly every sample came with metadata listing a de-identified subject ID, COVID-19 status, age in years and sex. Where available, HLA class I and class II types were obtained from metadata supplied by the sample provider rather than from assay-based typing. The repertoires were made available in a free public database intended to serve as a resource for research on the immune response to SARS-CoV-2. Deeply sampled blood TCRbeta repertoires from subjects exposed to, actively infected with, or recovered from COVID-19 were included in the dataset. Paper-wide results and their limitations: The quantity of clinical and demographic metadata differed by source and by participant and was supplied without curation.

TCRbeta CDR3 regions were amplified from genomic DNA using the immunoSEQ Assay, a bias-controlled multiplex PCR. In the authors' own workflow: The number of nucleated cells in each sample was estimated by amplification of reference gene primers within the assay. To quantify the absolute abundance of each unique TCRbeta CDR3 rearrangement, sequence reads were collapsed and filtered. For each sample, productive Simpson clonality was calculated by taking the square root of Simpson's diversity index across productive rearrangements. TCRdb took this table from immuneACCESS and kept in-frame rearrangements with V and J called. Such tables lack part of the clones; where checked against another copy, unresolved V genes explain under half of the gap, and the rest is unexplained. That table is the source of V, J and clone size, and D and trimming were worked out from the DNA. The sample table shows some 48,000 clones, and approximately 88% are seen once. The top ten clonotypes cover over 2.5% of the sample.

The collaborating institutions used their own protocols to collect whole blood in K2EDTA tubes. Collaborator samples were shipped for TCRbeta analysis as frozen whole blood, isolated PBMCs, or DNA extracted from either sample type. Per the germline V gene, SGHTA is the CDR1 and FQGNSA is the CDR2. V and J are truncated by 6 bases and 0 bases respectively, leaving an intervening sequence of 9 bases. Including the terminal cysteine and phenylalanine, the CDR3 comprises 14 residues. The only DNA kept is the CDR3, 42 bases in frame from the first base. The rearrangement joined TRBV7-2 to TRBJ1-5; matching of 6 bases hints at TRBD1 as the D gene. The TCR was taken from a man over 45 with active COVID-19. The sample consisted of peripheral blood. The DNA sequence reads TGTGCCAGCAGGGGACAAAATAGCAATCAGCCCCAGCATTTT. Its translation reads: CASRGQNSNQPQHF.